This passage covers 5 T cell receptor beta chains from one sample sequenced in a study of shared clonotypes between healthy human individuals. Profiled with immunoSEQ multiplex PCR; TCRdb holds only in-frame clones, not every one. This table has about 960,000 clones, over 75% appearing once. Sequencing used memory CD4+ T cells sorted from blood. Subset reported: CD45RA-negative fraction. These TCRs come from a man aged 18 to 29 in good health.

The chain carries TRBV9 and TRBJ2-2; no firm D call. V was cut by 0 bases and J by 6 bases, with 12 bases left in between. The CDR3 runs to 15 residues. CDR1 is SGDLS and CDR2 is YYNGEE in the germline V gene. The CDR3 spells CASSVAGTTAGELFF. CDR3 in DNA: TGTGCCAGCAGCGTAGCAGGTACAACCGCCGGGGAGCTGTTTTTT.

V usage is TRBV1 and J usage is TRBJ1-3; TRBD1 is the table's D call, not checked against the DNA. TRBV1 is designated a pseudogene. This CDR3 is built from 16 residues. The CDR3 nucleotides read TGCACCAGCAGCCAAGTAGTAGGGGGCCCTGGAAACACCATATATTTT. It is translated as CTSSQVVGGPGNTIYF.

The chain links TRBV6-5 to TRBJ2-7; D may be TRBD2 (5 bases). Germline loops: CDR1 MNHEY, CDR2 SVGAGI. Trimming took 2 bases from V and 0 from J, leaving 8 bases between them. CDR3 length: 14 residues. In DNA, the CDR3 is TGTGCCAGCAGTTACCCGGGAACCTCCTACGAGCAGTACTTC. Translated: CASSYPGTSYEQYF.

V gene TRBV28 combines with J gene TRBJ1-2; no clear D gene. Trimming stripped 3 bases from V and 8 bases from J, with 16 bases between. Germline V gene data show CDR1 as MDHEN and CDR2 as SYDVKM. There are 14 residues in the CDR3. The CDR3 here is CASSFAQDLRGYTF. DNA for the CDR3: TGTGCCAGCAGTTTCGCTCAGGATTTGAGAGGCTACACCTTC.

V gene TRBV29-1 combines with J gene TRBJ2-1, with TRBD1 matching 7 bases. Germline loops: CDR1 SQVTM, CDR2 ANQGSEA. Trimming at V came to 6 bases and at J to 9 bases, leaving 8 bases not matched to a gene. The length of the CDR3 is 12 residues. CDR3 sequence reads: CSVRQGVGEQFF. CDR3 coding DNA: TGCAGCGTGCGACAGGGAGTGGGTGAGCAGTTCTTC.